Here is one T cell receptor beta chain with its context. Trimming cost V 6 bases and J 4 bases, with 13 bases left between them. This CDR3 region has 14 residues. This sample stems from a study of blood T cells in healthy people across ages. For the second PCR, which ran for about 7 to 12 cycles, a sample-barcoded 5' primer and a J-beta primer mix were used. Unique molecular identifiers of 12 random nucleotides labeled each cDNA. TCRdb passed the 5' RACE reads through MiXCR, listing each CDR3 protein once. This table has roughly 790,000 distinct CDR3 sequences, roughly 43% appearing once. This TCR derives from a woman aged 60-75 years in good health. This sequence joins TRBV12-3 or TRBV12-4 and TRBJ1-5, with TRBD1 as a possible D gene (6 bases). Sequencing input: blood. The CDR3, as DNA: TGTGCCAGCAGACCAGGGGCCTCAAATCAGCCCCAGCATTTT. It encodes CASRPGASNQPQHF.